This is a list of T cell receptor beta chains from one sample in a study of T cell repertoires in ileal Crohn's disease. Generated by immunoSEQ multiplex PCR, the TCRdb table keeps only in-frame clones and is missing some. In the table there are 410 or so clones, 97% of which are singletons. Specimen: ileal tissue. These receptor sequences come from an adult with Crohn's disease. CDR3s include the opening cysteine and the closing phenylalanine or tryptophan. D genes are given only for firm matches. Rows may omit the clone size; those that give it use once, few, many or a size class.

clone_size	v_call	j_call	d_call	cdr3_nt	cdr3_aa
-	TRBV7-6	TRBJ2-5	TRBD2	TGTGCCAGCAGCTCACTAGCGGGAGGCGTAGAGACCCAGTACTTC	CASSSLAGGVETQYF
-	TRBV5-5	TRBJ2-3	-	TGTGCCAGCAGCTTGGGTCAGGGTTTAGAAACAGATACGCAGTATTTT	CASSLGQGLETDTQYF
-	TRBV28	TRBJ2-6	-	TGTGCCAGCAGAAAACACTCTGGGGCCAACGTCCTGACTTTC	CASRKHSGANVLTF
-	TRBV7-2	TRBJ1-5	-	TGTGCCAGCAGCTTAAATACAGTCAATCAGCCCCAGCATTTT	CASSLNTVNQPQHF
-	TRBV9	TRBJ1-6	TRBD1	TGTGCCAGCAGCTTCGCCGGGGGACAGGGCCGCAATTCACCCCTCCACTTT	CASSFAGGQGRNSPLHF
few	TRBV19	TRBJ1-2	-	TGTGCCAGTAGTTTAAACAGGGCCTATGGCTACACCTTC	CASSLNRAYGYTF
-	TRBV28	TRBJ1-1	-	TGTGCCAGCAGCTTCACTACCTCCAGGGGTACTGAAGCTTTCTTT	CASSFTTSRGTEAFF
-	TRBV11-3	TRBJ1-1	TRBD1	TGTGCCAGCAGCTCTGGACAGGCGGGGACTGAAGCTTTCTTT	CASSSGQAGTEAFF
once	TRBV18	TRBJ1-1	TRBD1	TGTGCCAGCTCACCCAAACAGGGGGGCGGTAGGAACACTGAAGCTTTCTTT	CASSPKQGGGRNTEAFF
-	TRBV27	TRBJ1-3	TRBD1	TGTGCCAGCAAACGGGACAGGGCTGGAAACACCATATATTTT	CASKRDRAGNTIYF
-	TRBV18	TRBJ2-5	TRBD2	TGTGCCAGCTCACCGACGCTAGCGGGGCAAGAGACCCAGTACTTC	CASSPTLAGQETQYF
-	TRBV7-9	TRBJ1-2	TRBD1	TGTGCCAGCAGCCAGCTACAGGGGTGGAATGGCTACACCTTC	CASSQLQGWNGYTF
-	TRBV7-2	TRBJ1-2	TRBD1	TGTGCCAGCAGCCAACAGGGGGCGGGTGGCTACACCTTC	CASSQQGAGGYTF
-	TRBV6-6	TRBJ1-2	TRBD1	TGTGCCAGCAGTTACGAAATGGACAGGGTCGGCTACACCTTC	CASSYEMDRVGYTF
-	TRBV5-4	TRBJ2-7	TRBD2	TGTGCCAGCAGCTTGGGAGGACTAGCGGGGGTACGGATCGAGCAGTACTTC	CASSLGGLAGVRIEQYF
-	TRBV6-1	TRBJ2-3	-	TGTGCCAGCAGTGAACAGGGTGGGGATACGCAGTATTTT	CASSEQGGDTQYF
once	TRBV6-1	TRBJ1-5	-	TGTGCCAGCAGTGATGGGCCCTTGCCCACTCAGCCCCAGCATTTT	CASSDGPLPTQPQHF
-	TRBV4-3	TRBJ1-2	TRBD1	TGCGCCAGCAGCCAAGAGATCACAGGGGCTAACTATGGCTACACCTTC	CASSQEITGANYGYTF
-	TRBV28	TRBJ2-1	TRBD1	TGTGCCAGCAGTTTATCGTGGACAGGGATGTACGGCAATGAGCAGTTCTTC	CASSLSWTGMYGNEQFF
once	TRBV15	TRBJ2-3	TRBD2	TGTGCCACCAGCCTTGGACTAGCGGGGGGGCCGGGCACAGATACGCAGTATTTT	CATSLGLAGGPGTDTQYF